This T cell receptor beta chain was identified in a study of cytomegalovirus exposure and HLA in healthy donors (dated by TCRdb to 2015 to 2018). General notes on the study: An earlier analysis of fewer than 750 of the donors reported under 300 Gb of sequence data and around 110 million unique TCR beta sequences obtained from roughly 180 million T cells. Rather than drawing on any new phenotypic data, the later analysis identified candidate immune exposures from TCR beta sequences and the way those sequences occurred across donors. Donor age, sex, ethnicity and CMV serostatus were compiled alongside the repertoire data. Roughly 320 gigabases of sequencing data and 75 million to 85 million unique TCR sequences made up an early release that covered fewer than 650 HLA-typed donors. The T cell repertoires of 550 to 850 subjects were profiled by immunosequencing and related to cytomegalovirus serostatus. Because of strong linkage in the cohort, roughly five DR-DQ haplotypes were treated as single units for association and clustering. The study was designed to test whether signatures of past pathogen exposure could be identified by cataloging public T cell receptors. The genetic ancestry cluster associated with self-reported Caucasian donors included 80% to 90% of the approximately 410 genotyped donors. Besides the first cohort of hundreds of subjects, a separate validation cohort made up of about 120 different subjects was used. All discovery cohort repertoires had been generated using a single sequencing platform. An earlier analysis of fewer than 750 of the donors used high-throughput TCR beta sequencing to judge whether each TCR beta V gene segment behaved as functional or pseudogenic. Genome-wide SNP genotypes for about 65% of the 666 donors were used in a later genetic analysis, which treated that subset as a discovery cohort. Typing coverage differed by locus: A, B, C, DRB1 and DQB1 were typed in about 620-640 donors, DQA1 in about 500, DPA1 in roughly 590, and DPB1 in 450 to 480. A later analysis re-analyzed previously published TCR beta repertoires from about 730 donors and added high-resolution HLA genotyping to study TCR occurrence patterns. Across 300 to 400 genotyped donors of the cohort, an average of roughly 250,000 unique TCR beta nucleotide sequences per donor were sequenced, and roughly 17% of those sequences were non-productive. High-throughput TCR immunosequencing, statistical association of individual TCRs with disease status, and machine learning were combined to predict cytomegalovirus infection status. Both class I and class II loci were covered by HLA typing, at four-digit resolution. What the authors observed across the whole study: In both the original and validation cohorts, the classifier was reported to diagnose cytomegalovirus status with high specificity and sensitivity. Most TCR sequences were observed very rarely across donors, whereas some public TCRs were present in many individuals. When HLA alleles, especially DR and DQ, strongly co-occurred, TCR associations were difficult to assign to individual alleles. In a later genetic analysis, a missense DCLRE1C variant was associated with V-gene and J-gene trimming of TCR beta chains, and the association was replicated in an independent cohort. According to a later analysis, most CMV-associated TCR beta chains appeared to be HLA-restricted, and the HLA associations seemed to be driven largely by CMV exposure. A group of highly shared sequence variants was considered likely to be a technical artifact of the sequencing pipeline. In vitro tests confirmed that a few of the cytomegalovirus-associated TCR beta chains recognize cytomegalovirus antigens. The cohort was sequenced for TCR beta chains only, and without alpha or paired-chain data the features that could be detected were limited. The study listed 150 to 200 TCR beta chains as associated with cytomegalovirus. According to a later analysis, TCR association rates differed among HLA loci, with DRB1 alleles showing the most associated TCRs and HLA-C alleles showing the fewest. Roughly uniform sequencing depth across donors was assumed in presence/absence analyses, although this assumption may not hold. In a later analysis, HLA-associated TCR beta chains were found to be more clonally expanded and to have lower generation probabilities than equally common non-associated chains. The earlier analysis of 587 of the donors excluded 15 to 20 rarely observed V segments, including chromosome 9 orphons, because counts were too low. CMV serostatus was the only immune exposure information available for the cohort. Compared with the approximately 720-donor mean, donors in an Asian-associated ancestry cluster had fewer N-insertions in productive TCRs, according to a later genetic analysis. Linkage disequilibrium might explain the correlated functional status among segregating V segments, but an unknown experimental factor could not be ruled out. A later analysis associated some 17,000 TCR beta sequences with specific HLA alleles at a false discovery rate of 0.05. The 87-base-pair reads could not distinguish some IMGT-functional V segments, including TRBV6-2 and TRBV6-3, so those segments were excluded. Because HLA typing was unavailable for some donors at each locus, only the typed subset was used in association tests. A later analysis reported that several top co-occurrence clusters appeared linked to parvovirus B19, influenza, CMV and Epstein-Barr virus. A further reported finding was that TCR beta sequences accurately predicted the HLA-A and HLA-B alleles for most subjects in the first cohort. Broadly in line with IMGT annotations, most TCR beta V segments showed up in productive rearrangements about 90% or about 30% of the time in an earlier analysis of several hundred of the donors. It was suggested by the authors that the approach could potentially be generalized to other disease states and immunological phenotypes.

The cohort was made up of roughly 670 healthy bone marrow donors. Cohort members were all nominally healthy when sampled, although unrecorded immune exposures were likely present. The donor tested CMV seropositive and was one of the 289 seropositive cohort members. A peripheral blood sample was provided by each donor, and peripheral blood mononuclear cells were used for TCR beta sequencing. Genomic DNA was extracted from the blood cell samples with the Qiagen DNeasy Blood Extraction Kit. As for this clone: The antigen it recognizes is unknown. Per-base quality was not reported, and no clone a single base away is much larger than it.

Including cysteine and phenylalanine, the CDR3 has 13 amino acids. The sequence is cut down to CDR3 DNA, 39 bases in frame from base 1. CDR1 and CDR2, per the germline V gene, are SGHTA and FQGNSA. Trimming at the junction amounts to 1 base on V and 6 bases on J, and the germline ends lie 7 bases apart. Library prep was done by the immunoSEQ multiplex PCR assay. A mixture of 60 forward primers for TCR Vbeta segments and 13 reverse primers for TCR Jbeta segments was used in the multiplex PCR. Amplification of the CDR3 region of rearranged TCR beta genes was performed with a multiplex PCR assay on genomic DNA. On the Illumina HiSeq System, the amplified TCR beta libraries were sequenced as 87-base-pair reads. The original pipeline was this. In a later analysis, some 80 million unique TCR beta chains were counted across the 650 to 750 repertoires, and roughly 11 million of these chains were shared by at least two donors. Raw reads were error-corrected and collapsed into unique sequences with a nearest-neighbor algorithm that merged closely related sequences to remove PCR and sequencing errors. To assign V, D and J gene segments, CDR3 sequences were aligned to IMGT reference sequences. Each retained sequence needed at least a six-nucleotide match to both a V gene segment and a J gene segment. A rearrangement was called productive if the CDR3 had no stop codons and remained in frame with V and J, and every other rearrangement was called non-productive. CDR3 was defined according to IMGT convention as the region running from the second conserved V-encoded cysteine to the conserved J-encoded phenylalanine. The earlier analysis of 450 to 750 of the donors excluded any sequence lacking an unambiguous match to a single V gene segment. In an earlier analysis of some 590 of the donors, a V segment was called functional when productive rearrangements were above 56.7%, and segregating when the standard deviation between donors exceeded 5%. A statistical classification framework was developed to diagnose cytomegalovirus status using the catalog of TCR beta chain sequences. In a later analysis, TCR nucleotide sequences were compared against IMGT/GENE-DB human TR gene sequences so that V and J genes could be assigned. Using the TCRdist pipeline, a later analysis assigned CDR3 sequences along with most-parsimonious VDJ recombination scenarios. A later analysis defined each TCR beta chain by its CDR3 amino acid sequence plus V-gene family, and excluded reads lacking a unique V-gene family. To address suspected cross-contamination and a sequencing artifact, a later analysis removed under 600 highly shared, low-generation-probability nucleotide sequences. In a later analysis, a clonal expansion index for each public chain was calculated from normalized within-repertoire ranks of inferred template counts. Generation probabilities in a later analysis came from a VDJ recombination model fitted to out-of-frame rearrangements, and those results were checked against IGoR. In a later analysis, TCR-TCR, TCR-HLA and TCR-CMV co-occurrence was scored with hypergeometric tests, and a repertoire-size bias correction was applied to TCR pairs. To estimate false discovery rates, a later analysis permuted the HLA or CMV assignments 20 times. In a later analysis, co-occurring TCRs were grouped using DBSCAN, with TCRdist sequence similarity added in when clustering inside HLA-allele-positive subsets. Repertoires with fewer than 30,000 or more than 120,000 public chains were left out of co-occurrence clustering, as were about 5 repertoires with anomalous nucleotide sharing. Imported from immuneACCESS, the table was reduced by TCRdb to in-frame sequences with V and J called. These copies leave out some clones; in studies compared against another copy, an unresolved V gene accounts for under half, and the cause of the remainder is not known. V and J calls and clone size follow that table, whereas D and trimming were derived from the DNA. Within this sample are approximately 130,000 clones, with more than 80% of them counted one time only. Roughly 6.7% of the sample is held by the ten biggest clonotypes.

The receptor was isolated from a woman aged 30 to 39 in good health and CMV-seropositive. This chain is built from TRBV7-2 and TRBJ2-1, with the D gene call left open. Sequencing was carried out using PBMCs. The CDR3: CASSLDYPNEQFF. In nucleotide form, the sequence is TGTGCCAGCAGCTTAGACTACCCCAATGAGCAGTTCTTC.